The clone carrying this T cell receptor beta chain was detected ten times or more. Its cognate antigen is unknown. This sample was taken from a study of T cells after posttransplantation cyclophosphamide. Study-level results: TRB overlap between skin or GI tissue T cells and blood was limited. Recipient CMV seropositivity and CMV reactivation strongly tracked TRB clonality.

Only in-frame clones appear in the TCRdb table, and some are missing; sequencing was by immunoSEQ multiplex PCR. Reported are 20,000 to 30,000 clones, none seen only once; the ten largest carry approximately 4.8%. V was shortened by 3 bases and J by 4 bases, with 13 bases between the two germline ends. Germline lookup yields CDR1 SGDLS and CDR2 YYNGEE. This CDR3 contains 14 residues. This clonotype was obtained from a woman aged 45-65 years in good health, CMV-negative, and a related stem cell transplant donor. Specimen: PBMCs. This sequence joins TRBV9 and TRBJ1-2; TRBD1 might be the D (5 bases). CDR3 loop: CASSAQSGVYGYTF. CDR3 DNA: TGTGCCAGCAGCGCCCAATCGGGGGTCTATGGCTACACCTTC.